Listed here are 21 T cell receptor beta chains from one sample, sequenced in a study of CD4 T cells in relation to SARS-CoV-2 and coronaviruses. TCRdb's table, derived via immunoSEQ multiplex PCR, lists solely in-frame clones and lacks some. Of approximately 41,000 clones in the sample, around four fifths were seen once. Antigens for these TCRs are unknown. The material sequenced was memory CD4+ T cells from PBMCs, cultured in vitro. Every receptor here comes from an adult with COVID-19.

This chain connects TRBV7-6 to TRBJ2-1, with 9 bases matching TRBD2. V shed 6 bases and J 4 bases; nucleotides not matched to a gene: 10. The germline V gene has CDR1 SGHVS and CDR2 FNYEAQ. The CDR3 has 16 residues. The chain's CDR3 is CASSTLAGRVYNEQFF. The CDR3 DNA sequence: TGTGCCAGCAGTACCCTAGCGGGAAGGGTTTACAATGAGCAGTTCTTC. Full variable domain (outside the CDR3, taken from reference TRBV7-6 and TRBJ2-1): GAGVSQSPRYKVTKRGQDVALRCDPISGHVSLYWYRQALGQGPEFLTYFNYEAQQDKSGLPNDRFSAERPEGSISTLTIQRTEQRDSAMYRCASSTLAGRVYNEQFFGPGTRLTVL.

The J gene is TRBJ2-3, the V gene TRBV19, with TRBD1 identical over 7 bases. Germline lookup yields CDR1 LNHDA and CDR2 SQIVND (reference sequence). This CDR3 has 14 residues. With 5 bases clipped from V and 1 base from J, the junction kept 3 bases outside the gene matches. CDR3 protein: CASSLRGRTDTQYF. In nucleotides, the CDR3 is TGTGCCAGTAGTTTAAGGGGGCGCACAGATACGCAGTATTTT.

The chain carries TRBV10-1 and TRBJ2-1; weak D call: TRBD2 (6 bases). The CDR3 consists of 13 residues. V was clipped by 10 bases and J by 2 bases, with 12 bases between them. The germline V gene has CDR1 WNHNN and CDR2 SYGVQD (reference sequence). The CDR3 nucleotides read TGCGCCACTCGGGAGAGTCCCTACAATGAGCAGTTCTTC. This translates into CATRESPYNEQFF.

This clone was counted once. This chain joins TRBV19 and TRBJ2-1, with D perhaps assigned TRBD1 or TRBD2 (5 bases each). The CDR3 length is 15 residues. In germline, CDR1 is LNHDA, CDR2 SQIVND (reference sequence). V gave up 9 bases and J gave up 8 bases, with 23 bases separating them. CDR3 sequence reads: CARRSTVGPKDEQFF. The CDR3 bases are TGTGCCAGAAGATCAACGGTGGGACCCAAGGATGAGCAGTTCTTC.

The gene calls are TRBV7-8 and TRBJ2-3; D gene uncertain. Trimming shortened V by 2 bases and J by 4 bases, and 4 bases separated the two germline ends. This CDR3 comprises 12 residues. Germline V CDR1 and CDR2: SGHVS, FQNEAQ. As DNA, the CDR3 is TGTGCCAGCAGCTTAAGAGCAGATACGCAGTATTTT. Translating gives CASSLRADTQYF.

The chain carries TRBV7-9 and TRBJ2-2; 8 nucleotides align to TRBD2. Germline V CDR1 and CDR2: SEHNR, FQNEAQ (reference sequence). The CDR3 sequence is 15 residues long. With 10 bases clipped from V and 0 bases from J, the junction kept 7 bases outside the gene matches. Here the CDR3 reads CAIPPGLANTGELFF. The DNA of the CDR3 is TGTGCCATCCCTCCGGGACTAGCGAACACCGGGGAGCTGTTTTTT.

The genes are TRBV27 and TRBJ2-7, with 8 positions matching TRBD2. After removal of 5 bases from V and 4 bases from J, the junction contained 7 bases not matched to a gene. Germline V gene data show CDR1 as MNHEY and CDR2 as SMNVEV (reference sequence). This CDR3 comprises 14 residues. DNA of the CDR3: TGTGCCAGCAGTCCGCGGCGGGGGGCTTACGAGCAGTACTTC. Its translation is CASSPRRGAYEQYF.

The genes are TRBV19 and TRBJ1-4, with D uncertain. CDR1 LNHDA and CDR2 SQIVND come from the germline V gene (reference sequence). V lost 5 bases to trimming and J lost 0 bases, with 10 bases between them. This CDR3 is built from 15 residues. The CDR3 protein is CASSRRDATNEKLFF. The CDR3 nucleotides read TGTGCCAGTAGTCGGAGGGATGCAACTAATGAAAAACTGTTTTTT. The whole variable domain, remainder taken from reference TRBV19 and TRBJ1-4, is DGGITQSPKYLFRKEGQNVTLSCEQNLNHDAMYWYRQDPGQGLRLIYYSQIVNDFQKGDIAEGYSVSREKKESFPLTVTSAQKNPTAFYLCASSRRDATNEKLFFGSGTQLSVL.

This chain joins TRBV27 and TRBJ2-3; the D is unclear. Germline CDR1 MNHEY, CDR2 SMNVEV (reference sequence). The V and J ends lost 4 bases and 4 bases respectively, with 15 bases between them. The CDR3 spans 15 residues. In nucleotides, the CDR3 is TGTGCCAGCAGTTCGGCTGGCCTCCCGGCAGATACGCAGTATTTT. Translated, it gives CASSSAGLPADTQYF.

The CDR3 DNA reads TGTGCCACAACCGAGGACAACACCAACAATGAGCAGTTCTTC. Translation: CATTEDNTNNEQFF. V and J are TRBV6-5 and TRBJ2-1; tentatively, D is TRBD1 (5 bases). V was clipped by 10 bases and J by 5 bases, with 18 bases between them. The CDR3 is made up of 14 amino acids. In germline, CDR1 is MNHEY, CDR2 SVGAGI.

The chain combines TRBV30 with TRBJ2-1; no definite D call. V shed 2 bases and J shed 6 bases, with 8 bases lying between them. The CDR3 is made up of 12 amino acids. The germline V gene encodes CDR1 GTSNPN and CDR2 SVGIG (reference sequence). The CDR3 loop is CAWSPLANEQFF. DNA of the CDR3: TGTGCCTGGAGTCCCCTCGCCAATGAGCAGTTCTTC.

This rearrangement joins TRBV4-3 to TRBJ2-4; the match to TRBD2 covers 8 bases. V dropped 0 bases and J dropped 0; count of bases not matched to a gene: 1. Germline V gives CDR1 LGHNA, CDR2 YSLEER. The CDR3 runs to 16 residues. Here the CDR3 DNA reads TGCGCCAGCAGCCAAGATAGCGGGAAAGCCAAAAACATTCAGTACTTC. Translating it yields CASSQDSGKAKNIQYF.

The genes are TRBV24-1 and TRBJ2-2; 15 nucleotides align to TRBD2. With V trimmed by 2 bases and J by 5 bases, 11 bases remained unmatched. The CDR3 contains 20 residues. Germline V lookup: CDR1 KGHDR, CDR2 SFDVKD. This CDR3 reads CATSDSFPNGLAGGTGELFF. In nucleotides, the CDR3 is TGTGCCACCAGTGATTCTTTCCCTAACGGACTAGCGGGAGGGACCGGGGAGCTGTTTTTT.

This CDR3 is CASTLGFRGWSPLHF. The CDR3 coding sequence is TGTGCCAGCACCCTAGGTTTCAGGGGGTGGTCACCCCTCCACTTT. The rearrangement links TRBV7-2 to TRBJ1-6, with 7 bases lining up with TRBD1. With V trimmed by 7 bases and J by 10 bases, 13 bases remained unmatched. The CDR3 is made up of 15 amino acids. Germline assignment: CDR1 SGHTA and CDR2 FQGNSA. The complete variable domain, with remaining parts taken from reference TRBV7-2 and TRBJ1-6, reads GAGVSQSPSNKVTEKGKDVELRCDPISGHTALYWYRQSLGQGLEFLIYFQGNSAPDKSGLPSDRFSAERTGGSVSTLTIQRTQQEDSAVYLCASTLGFRGWSPLHFGNGTRLTVT.

The V and J genes are TRBV6-2 or TRBV6-3 and TRBJ1-5; D gene uncertain. Trimming left V 4 bases short and J 3 bases short, with 13 bases between. The CDR3 contains 15 residues. From germline, CDR1 is MNHEY and CDR2 SVGEGT. The CDR3 DNA sequence: TGTGCCAGCAGTTTTAACAGCCTCCTCAATCAGCCCCAGCATTTT. This codes for CASSFNSLLNQPQHF.

The chain links TRBV19 to TRBJ1-5; D gene unclear. Germline CDR1 LNHDA, CDR2 SQIVND (reference sequence). Trimming shortened V by 3 bases and J by 0 bases, and 18 bases separated the two germline ends. This CDR3 spans 18 amino acids. The CDR3 region is CASSIRLFNSLSNQPQHF. DNA for the CDR3: TGTGCCAGTAGTATCCGCTTGTTCAACAGTCTTAGCAATCAGCCCCAGCATTTT.

The CDR3 sequence is CASSLADRALHF. The CDR3 nucleotides are TGTGCCAGCAGTTTGGCGGACAGGGCCCTCCACTTT. J is TRBJ1-6 and V is TRBV28; 8 positions agree with TRBD1. The germline V gene has CDR1 MDHEN and CDR2 SYDVKM. The CDR3 runs 12 residues. The trim removed 3 bases at V and 14 bases at J, leaving 3 bases unmatched. Filled out from reference TRBV28 and TRBJ1-6, the complete variable domain reads DVKVTQSSRYLVKRTGEKVFLECVQDMDHENMFWYRQDPGLGLRLIYFSYDVKMKEKGDIPEGYSVSREKKERFSLILESASTNQTSMYLCASSLADRALHFGNGTRLTVT.

This chain joins TRBV30 and TRBJ1-3; no reliable D call. CDR1 is GTSNPN, CDR2 SVGIG, per germline (reference sequence). Trimming pared 1 base from V and 6 bases from J, leaving 13 bases between. This CDR3 has 14 amino acids. CDR3 in amino acids: CAWSDLHILNTIYF. The CDR3 nucleotides are TGTGCCTGGAGTGATCTCCACATACTAAACACCATATATTTT.

V and J are TRBV29-1 and TRBJ2-6; D not certain. The CDR3 consists of 13 residues. The ends were cut back, 2 bases at V and 0 bases at J, with 2 bases in the middle. Germline lookup yields CDR1 SQVTM and CDR2 ANQGSEA. The CDR3 reads CSVEISGANVLTF. The CDR3 DNA reads TGCAGCGTTGAAATCTCTGGGGCCAACGTCCTGACTTTC.

The V gene is TRBV7-9, the J gene TRBJ2-1; weak D call: TRBD2 (6 bases). With 7 bases removed from V and 7 bases from J, the gap between germline ends came to 11 bases. This CDR3 is 12 amino acids long. Germline V gene sequence: CDR1 SEHNR, CDR2 FQNEAQ (reference sequence). CDR3 region: CASTSGTNEQFF. The CDR3 DNA sequence: TGTGCCAGCACTTCAGGGACTAATGAGCAGTTCTTC.

The rearrangement uses TRBV27 and TRBJ1-2, with D possibly being TRBD1 (6 bases). The V gene lost 2 bases and the J gene lost 7 bases, with 14 bases spanning the gap. The CDR3 sequence is 14 residues long. Germline CDR1 MNHEY, CDR2 SMNVEV (reference sequence). In DNA form, the CDR3 reads TGTGCCAGCAGTTTAAGGGGGGGAGAGGCTGGCTACACCTTC. Encoded protein: CASSLRGGEAGYTF.